This T cell receptor beta chain emerged from a study of Ad26.COV2.S vaccination and SARS-CoV-2 variants. On the study more broadly: Ad26.COV2.S shots went into the muscle once or twice, 56 days apart.

Study-level results: Spike-specific responses of CD8+ and CD4+ T cells were reported to display substantial breadth after vaccination.

With respect to this clone: Its antigen is undetermined.

Described treatment: about 20 received Ad26.COV2.S at low or high dose, single or two shots; about 5 received placebo; per-sample allocation not given. Samples came from day 63 after the first vaccine or placebo injection. Ad26 vector vaccine expressed Wuhan-strain SARS-CoV-2 spike. CDR1 is SGHTA and CDR2 is FQGNSA in the germline V gene. CDR3 size: 13 residues. V shed 5 bases and J shed 6 bases, with 11 bases lying between them. Generated by immunoSEQ multiplex PCR, the TCRdb table keeps only in-frame clones and is missing some. The data show about 440,000 clones, with about 92% seen just once and about 4.1% held by the top ten.

This TCR derives from a person between 18 and 65 years old who received the Ad26.COV2.S COVID-19 vaccine or a placebo. The chain employs TRBV7-2 and TRBJ2-1, with D tentatively TRBD1 (6 bases). Material: peripheral blood, obtained in a trial of Ad26.COV2.S vaccine versus placebo. DNA for the CDR3: TGTGCCAGCAGCCCAGGACAGATCAATGAGCAGTTCTTC. The encoded protein is CASSPGQINEQFF.